One T cell receptor beta chain is described in this entry. Germline-derived CDR1 and CDR2 are MRHNA and SNTAGT. This CDR3 contains 15 residues. Trimming took off 6 bases at V and 5 bases at J, with 16 bases between the two ends. The sample belongs to a study of cytomegalovirus exposure and HLA in healthy donors. The PCR employed 60 Vbeta primers together with 13 Jbeta primers. Some clones are missing from TCRdb's copy, which holds only in-frame ones; the method was immunoSEQ multiplex PCR. The table lists 84,000 or so clones, about 80% of them singletons. The chain combines TRBV6-4 with TRBJ2-2; D perhaps matches TRBD2 (6 bases). Sequencing input: PBMCs. The receptor was derived from a man in his forties or fifties in good health and CMV-seronegative. CDR3 protein: CASSAKSGGTGELFF. CDR3 DNA sequence: TGTGCCAGCAGCGCCAAAAGTGGAGGGACCGGGGAGCTGTTTTTT.